A selection of T cell receptor beta chains follows, all from one sample in a study of chemoradiotherapy in HPV16-positive cancers. Clones were sequenced by immunoSEQ multiplex PCR, and TCRdb holds only the in-frame ones, with some missing. Of several thousand clones in the sample, about 84% were seen once. This sample comprised tumor tissue, obtained from a patient who underwent chemoradiotherapy. Receptors were obtained from a human donor with HPV-associated anogenital cancer. Each CDR3 is given with its conserved first and last residue. The D gene is left open where the match is weak. Not every row has a clone size; where given, it reads once, few, many or a size class.

v_gene,j_gene,abundance,d_gene,CDR3nt,CDR3aa
TRBV5-1,TRBJ2-7,-,TRBD2,TGCGCCAGCAGCTTGGGGCTAGCGGGAGGAGGGTACGAGCAGTACTTC,CASSLGLAGGGYEQYF
TRBV4-3,TRBJ2-7,-,-,TGCGCCAGCAGCCCCGGCCCCGGGGATCACGAGCAGTACTTC,CASSPGPGDHEQYF
TRBV19,TRBJ1-1,-,-,TGTGCCAGTAGTACCGCTGGGGCGCAGGCTGAAGCTTTCTTT,CASSTAGAQAEAFF
TRBV10-1,TRBJ1-2,-,-,TGCGCCAGGTATAAAGTTTACAGGGAGGGAACTGGAGGCTACACCTTC,CARYKVYREGTGGYTF
TRBV4-1,TRBJ1-1,-,-,TGCGCCAGCAGCCAAGATTCAAGGGGGGAAGCTTTCTTT,CASSQDSRGEAFF
TRBV10-1,TRBJ2-7,large,-,TGCGCCAGCAGGACCCTGAGCACGTACTTC,CASRTLSTYF
TRBV5-1,TRBJ2-5,-,TRBD2,TGCGCCAGCAGCTCCAGCGGGACCACCATTGGGGAGACCCAGTACTTC,CASSSSGTTIGETQYF
TRBV9,TRBJ1-4,once,-,TGTGCCAGCAGCGGGGACGGGAAACTGTTTTTT,CASSGDGKLFF
TRBV29-1,TRBJ2-1,-,TRBD1,TGCAGCGTCGAGATGGGACAGGGTCCCTTGGACAATGAGCAGTTCTTC,CSVEMGQGPLDNEQFF
TRBV25-1,TRBJ1-2,-,-,TGTGCCAGCAGTGAAGGGGGCTATGGCTACACCTTC,CASSEGGYGYTF
TRBV11-2,TRBJ1-3,-,-,TGTGCCAGCAGTTCGGGAGCCTCTGGAAACACCATATATTTT,CASSSGASGNTIYF